Below are 30 T cell receptor beta chains sequenced from a single sample in a study of CD8+ T cells in alopecia areata. The treatment was: oral pan-JAK inhibitor, 5-10 mg twice daily. TCR sequencing used cDNA made by reverse transcription of extracted RNA. Clones were sequenced by immunoSEQ multiplex PCR, and TCRdb holds only the in-frame ones, with some missing. The data contain 90,000 to 120,000 clones, 84% of them singletons. Sequencing used CD8+ T cells sorted from blood, obtained at week 24, from a patient treated with tofacitinib. Every receptor here comes from a human donor with alopecia areata.

This rearrangement joins TRBV9 to TRBJ2-3; maybe TRBD2 (5 bases). From germline, CDR1 is SGDLS and CDR2 YYNGEE. CDR3 length: 12 residues. V lost 3 bases to trimming and J lost 7 bases, with 9 bases between them. The CDR3 DNA follows: TGTGCCAGCAGCGCGGGGAGTTATACGCAGTATTTT. Amino acids: CASSAGSYTQYF.

The chain uses TRBV5-5 and TRBJ1-1; no firm D call. CDR1 is SGHKS and CDR2 is YYEKEE in the germline V gene (reference sequence). The CDR3 has 15 residues. V lost 1 base to trimming and J lost 5 bases, with 15 bases between them. CDR3 region: CASSLLSVGNTEAFF. The CDR3 DNA reads TGTGCCAGCAGCTTGTTAAGTGTGGGGAATACTGAAGCTTTCTTT.

The rearrangement joins TRBV2 to TRBJ2-3; D call uncertain. The CDR3 sequence is 16 residues long. Germline assignment: CDR1 SNHLY and CDR2 FYNNEI. V lost 0 bases, J lost 2 bases, and 12 bases lay in between. The CDR3 DNA reads TGTGCCAGCAGTGAAGCGGACGTAGGCCTCACAGATACGCAGTATTTT. Protein product: CASSEADVGLTDTQYF.

The chain uses TRBV28 and TRBJ2-5; TRBD1 agrees at 7 bases. Per the germline V gene, CDR1 is MDHEN and CDR2 is SYDVKM. V gave up 5 bases and J gave up 3 bases; unmatched junction bases: 12. This CDR3 contains 16 residues. For the CDR3, the DNA is TGTGCCAGCAGTGCGCCCCCGGGACAGACAAAAGAGACCCAGTACTTC. Its translation is CASSAPPGQTKETQYF.

The chain couples TRBV7-3 to TRBJ2-3; D might be TRBD2 (5 bases). The V and J ends lost 2 bases and 2 bases respectively, with 14 bases between them. The CDR3 totals 16 residues. CDR1 is SGHTA and CDR2 is FQGTGA in the germline V gene. The CDR3 is CASSLVASSATDTQYF. The CDR3 bases are TGTGCCAGCAGCTTAGTCGCTAGCTCAGCCACAGATACGCAGTATTTT.

A word on this clone: Mismatch with germline at one junction end may stem from a read error. The rearrangement links TRBV30 to TRBJ2-7; TRBD1 matches at 9 bases. The CDR3 runs to 12 residues. Germline CDR1 is GTSNPN and CDR2 is SVGIG (reference sequence). CDR3 in DNA: TGTGCCTGGAGTGTACTAGGGACAGGGATTTTCTTC. Amino acid sequence: CAWSVLGTGIFF.

V gene TRBV5-6 combines with J gene TRBJ2-5; no definite D call. The DNA end lines up better with TRBJ2-7; the J call may be wrong. Germline assignment: CDR1 SGHDT and CDR2 YYEEEE. CDR3 length: 13 residues. The CDR3 region has the DNA TGTGCCAGCAGCTGGACGAGCTCCTACGAGCAGTACTTC. This gives the protein CASSWTSSYEQYF.

The chain recombines TRBV5-4 with TRBJ2-7, with 7 nucleotides matching TRBD1. The CDR3 is 13 amino acids. Germline values: CDR1 SGHNT, CDR2 YYREEE (reference sequence). V shed 0 bases and J 7 bases; nucleotides not matched to a gene: 4. CDR3 coding DNA: TGTGCCAGCAGCTTGGACAGGGGTTGGGAGCAGTACTTC. This gives the protein CASSLDRGWEQYF.

CDR3 in DNA: TGTGCCAGTAGTACCTCAGCGGGGGAATTCTACGAGCAGTACTTC. This codes for CASSTSAGEFYEQYF. The chain combines TRBV19 with TRBJ2-7, with 8 bases aligning to TRBD2. The CDR3 runs 15 residues. Germline assignment: CDR1 LNHDA and CDR2 SQIVND (reference sequence). Unmatched junction bases numbered 8, after V lost 4 bases and J lost 3 bases.

This clone was found once. The J gene is TRBJ2-3, the V gene TRBV5-1; 8 nucleotides agree with TRBD1. V was pared by 4 bases and J by 2 bases, with 6 bases of the junction left unmatched. The CDR3 runs to 15 residues. Looked up from germline, CDR1 is SGHRS and CDR2 is YFSETQ. The CDR3 is CASSRWTGLTDTQYF. The CDR3 DNA sequence: TGCGCCAGCAGCCGTTGGACAGGGCTCACAGATACGCAGTATTTT.

The chain couples TRBV5-4 to TRBJ2-3; D possibly corresponds to TRBD2 (7 bases). The V and J ends lost 5 bases and 3 bases respectively, with 16 bases between them. The CDR3 has 15 amino acids. Looked up from germline, CDR1 is SGHNT and CDR2 is YYREEE (reference sequence). The CDR3 nucleotides are TGTGCCAGCAGAAGCTGGGGGGGCAAAACAGATACGCAGTATTTT. It is translated as CASRSWGGKTDTQYF.

V and J are TRBV5-4 and TRBJ2-5; D may correspond to TRBD1 or TRBD2 (6 bases each). Trimming removed 1 base at V and 2 bases at J, with 18 bases between. The CDR3 loop spans 17 amino acids. Germline V lookup: CDR1 SGHNT, CDR2 YYREEE (reference sequence). CDR3 sequence: CASSLMGGLNSQETQYF. Written as DNA, the CDR3 is TGTGCCAGCAGCTTGATGGGGGGCCTCAATTCTCAAGAGACCCAGTACTTC.

The rearrangement uses TRBV27 and TRBJ2-3; TRBD2 agrees at 13 bases. The CDR3 sequence is 18 residues long. Germline trimming cut 6 bases from V and 0 bases from J; bases unmatched to any gene: 9. CDR1 is MNHEY and CDR2 is SMNVEV in the germline V gene (reference sequence). CDR3 in DNA: TGTGCCAGCAGCCGACGGACTAGCGGGGGCCGTAGCACAGATACGCAGTATTTT. Protein product: CASSRRTSGGRSTDTQYF.

The chain employs TRBV4-1 and TRBJ1-1; weak D call: TRBD1 (6 bases). Per germline, CDR1 MGHRA and CDR2 YSYEKL. Trimming removed 0 bases at V and 1 base at J, with 15 bases between. The CDR3 has 17 amino acids. The CDR3 coding sequence is TGCGCCAGCAGCCAAGATCCCCCGACAGGAGCGAACACTGAAGCTTTCTTT. Its translation: CASSQDPPTGANTEAFF.

In its sample, this clone was seen a few times. The chain combines TRBV7-8 with TRBJ2-3, with TRBD2 as a possible D gene (5 bases). Germline CDR1 is SGHVS and CDR2 is FQNEAQ. Deletions cut 1 base from V and 2 bases from J, with 7 bases between. The CDR3 covers 14 residues. This CDR3 reads CASSLGTYTDTQYF. The CDR3 bases are TGTGCCAGCAGCTTAGGGACTTACACAGATACGCAGTATTTT.

V is TRBV13 and J is TRBJ2-7; 8 positions match TRBD1. Trimming cost V 8 bases and J 5 bases; bases outside gene matches: 11. The CDR3 totals 14 residues. CDR1 and CDR2 (germline): PRHDT, FYEKMQ (reference sequence). This CDR3 is CASSRGRGLDEQYF. In nucleotides, the CDR3 is TGTGCCAGCTCTCGCGGCAGGGGGCTAGACGAGCAGTACTTC.

The chain uses TRBV7-2 and TRBJ2-1; no reliable D call. CDR3 length: 13 residues. Germline assignment: CDR1 SGHTA and CDR2 FQGNSA. Trimming pared 3 bases from V and 6 bases from J, leaving 9 bases between. Here the CDR3 DNA reads TGTGCCAGCAGCTTTGGCCAGATCAATGAGCAGTTCTTC. Its protein is CASSFGQINEQFF.

This chain joins TRBV4-3 and TRBJ2-1; 13 nucleotides agree with TRBD2. The germline V gene encodes CDR1 LGHNA and CDR2 YSLEER. V lost 4 bases to trimming and J lost 6 bases; unmatched junction nucleotides: 9. The CDR3 length is 17 residues. CDR3 region: CASSPERLAGGRNEQFF. Written as DNA, the CDR3 is TGCGCCAGCAGCCCCGAAAGACTAGCGGGGGGACGCAATGAGCAGTTCTTC.

The chain joins TRBV11-2 to TRBJ2-5, with D perhaps TRBD2 (5 bases). The germline CDR1 and CDR2 sequences are SGHAT and FQNNGV. The CDR3 is 13 amino acids. Trimming shortened V by 5 bases and J by 4 bases, and 11 bases separated the two germline ends. The CDR3 protein is CASSPEAVETQYF. The CDR3 coding sequence is TGTGCCAGCAGCCCGGAGGCGGTAGAGACCCAGTACTTC. The full variable domain, rest sourced from reference TRBV11-2 and TRBJ2-5, is EAGVAQSPRYKIIEKRQSVAFWCNPISGHATLYWYQQILGQGPKLLIQFQNNGVVDDSQLPKDRFSAERLKGVDSTLKIQPAKLEDSAVYLCASSPEAVETQYFGPGTRLLVL.

Concerning this clone itself: No DNA is shown, since the ends of the CDR3 on it are uncertain; the CDR3 is the one TCRdb lists. The CDR3 loop is CASSFGPGAREQYF. This chain joins TRBV27 and TRBJ2-7; TRBD1 is taken as the D call from the table, unchecked against the DNA. CDR1 is MNHEY, CDR2 SMNVEV, per germline (reference sequence). The CDR3 numbers 14 amino acids, ends counted.

This chain uses TRBV5-6 with TRBJ2-7; possible D gene TRBD1, 5 bases. CDR1 and CDR2 (germline): SGHDT, YYEEEE. The V and J ends lost 4 bases and 3 bases respectively, with 11 bases between them. The CDR3 is 13 residues long. The DNA for the CDR3 is TGTGCCAGCAGCGGCCAGGGAAACTACGAGCAGTACTTC. It is translated as CASSGQGNYEQYF.

V and J are TRBV4-1 and TRBJ2-2; TRBD1 aligns across 7 bases. CDR1 is MGHRA, CDR2 YSYEKL, per germline. J gave up 2 bases and V 5 bases, and 5 bases lay outside the gene matches. CDR3 length: 15 residues. CDR3 region: CASSMGTENTGELFF. The CDR3 nucleotides read TGCGCCAGCAGCATGGGGACAGAAAACACCGGGGAGCTGTTTTTT.

J is TRBJ2-3 and V is TRBV7-8; the match to TRBD1 covers 9 bases. The V gene's germline CDR1 is SGHVS and CDR2 FQNEAQ. CDR3 length equals 16 residues. Unmatched junction bases numbered 3, after V lost 0 bases and J lost 2 bases. CDR3 in DNA: TGTGCCAGCAGCTTAGCAGGACAGGGGATCACAGATACGCAGTATTTT. The encoded protein is CASSLAGQGITDTQYF.

The rearrangement links TRBV5-1 to TRBJ2-3; 8 bases match TRBD2. J lost 2 bases, V lost 3 bases, and 5 bases had no gene match. Germline V lookup: CDR1 SGHRS, CDR2 YFSETQ. The CDR3 runs 15 residues. DNA of the CDR3: TGCGCCAGCAGCTCGCGGGGGGAGGACACAGATACGCAGTATTTT. This translates into CASSSRGEDTDTQYF.

The sample holds one count of this clone. The chain has TRBV6-5 and TRBJ1-2; no reliable D call. Trimming shortened V by 5 bases and J by 8 bases, and 15 bases separated the two germline ends. The CDR3 is 13 residues long. Germline assignment: CDR1 MNHEY and CDR2 SVGAGI. The CDR3 DNA reads as TGTGCCAGCAGTGAAACCATGGCGCGGGGCTACACCTTC. Its translation: CASSETMARGYTF.

The chain recombines TRBV7-6 with TRBJ1-4; TRBD1 is a possible D gene (6 bases). Trimming pared 8 bases from V and 1 base from J, leaving 14 bases between. Germline V lookup: CDR1 SGHVS, CDR2 FNYEAQ. The CDR3 totals 15 residues. CDR3 region: CASGGATVTNEKLFF. The CDR3 DNA is TGTGCCAGCGGGGGGGCGACAGTAACTAATGAAAAACTGTTTTTT.

This clone was counted only a few times. V gene TRBV4-1 combines with J gene TRBJ2-5; D may be TRBD1 (6 bases). Trimming cost V 4 bases and J 1 base, with 19 bases left between them. Germline loops: CDR1 MGHRA, CDR2 YSYEKL. The CDR3 extends over 17 amino acids. For the CDR3, the DNA is TGCGCCAGCAGCCCCAGAGCAGGACAGCTTATCCAAGAGACCCAGTACTTC. Amino acid sequence: CASSPRAGQLIQETQYF.

This clone was found a few times. This rearrangement joins TRBV29-1 to TRBJ2-3; D is possibly TRBD1 or TRBD2 (5 bases each). V gave up 0 bases and J gave up 1 base, with 14 bases separating them. CDR1 and CDR2 from the germline V gene are SQVTM and ANQGSEA. The CDR3 contains 16 residues. The CDR3 is CSVEDRRGEGTDTQYF. CDR3 sequence (DNA): TGCAGCGTTGAAGATCGGAGAGGGGAAGGCACAGATACGCAGTATTTT.

The chain combines TRBV6-5 with TRBJ2-1; no reliable D call. Trimming removed 0 bases from V and 2 bases from J, with 5 bases in between. CDR1 is MNHEY, CDR2 SVGAGI, per germline. CDR3 size: 14 residues. The CDR3 loop reads CASSYSSPYNEQFF. The CDR3 nucleotides read TGTGCCAGCAGTTACTCGAGTCCCTACAATGAGCAGTTCTTC.

Concerning this clone itself: At one boundary the junction diverges from the germline segment, which might be a read error. The chain has TRBV9 and TRBJ2-5, with D perhaps given as TRBD1 or TRBD2 (5 bases each). This CDR3 spans 13 amino acids. The germline CDR1 and CDR2 sequences are SGDLS and YYNGEE. The CDR3 DNA is TGTGCCAGCAGCGGGGGGACCCAAGAGAACCAGTACTTC. It codes for CASSGGTQENQYF.